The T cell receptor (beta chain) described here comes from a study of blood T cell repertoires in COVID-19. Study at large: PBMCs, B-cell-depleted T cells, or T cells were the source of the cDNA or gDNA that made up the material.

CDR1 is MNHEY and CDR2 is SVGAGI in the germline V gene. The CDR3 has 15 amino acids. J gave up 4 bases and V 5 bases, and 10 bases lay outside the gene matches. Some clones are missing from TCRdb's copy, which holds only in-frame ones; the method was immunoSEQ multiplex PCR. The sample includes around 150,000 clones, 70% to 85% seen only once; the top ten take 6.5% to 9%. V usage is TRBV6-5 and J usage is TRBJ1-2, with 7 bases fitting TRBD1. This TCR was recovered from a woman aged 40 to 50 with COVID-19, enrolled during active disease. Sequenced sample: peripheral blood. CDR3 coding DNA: TGTGCCAGCAGTACCTCCGAAGGGACAGCCTATGGCTACACCTTC. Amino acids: CASSTSEGTAYGYTF.